Listed here are 9 T cell receptor beta chains from one sample, sequenced in a study of T cells in tuberculosis. This table comes from immunoSEQ multiplex PCR, and its TCRdb copy is limited to in-frame clones, with some not included. The sample includes 30,000 to 35,000 clones, about 89% of them seen just once. What was sequenced was PBMCs. The source of these receptors is a donor aged 5-35 years with latent tuberculosis or without tuberculosis infection.

V usage is TRBV11-3 and J usage is TRBJ2-7; D not resolved. CDR3 size: 14 residues. V lost 8 bases, J lost 0 bases, and 14 bases lay in between. CDR1 and CDR2 (germline): SGHNT, YENEEA. CDR3 amino acids: CASGSAGGSYEQYF. The CDR3 nucleotides are TGTGCCAGCGGGTCGGCCGGCGGCTCCTACGAGCAGTACTTC.

CDR3 in DNA: TGTGCCAGCAGCGTGAGAGCCACCGGGGAGCTGTTTTTT. This gives the protein CASSVRATGELFF. V gene TRBV9 combines with J gene TRBJ2-2; D unclear. The CDR3 spans 13 residues. CDR1 is SGDLS and CDR2 is YYNGEE in the germline V gene. Trimming took 2 bases from V and 4 from J, leaving 6 bases between them.

The chain has TRBV4-3 and TRBJ1-2, with 9 positions matching TRBD1. The V gene end was trimmed by 1 base and the J gene end by 7 bases; junction bases not matched to a gene: 7. Germline assignment: CDR1 LGHNA and CDR2 YSLEER. The CDR3 sequence is 15 residues long. This CDR3 is CASSQGDRADGGYTF. CDR3 in DNA: TGCGCCAGCAGCCAAGGGGACAGGGCGGACGGTGGCTACACCTTC.

This chain joins TRBV5-8 and TRBJ2-2; 9 bases align to TRBD1. The junction had 12 bases not matched to a gene; V was cut back by 2 bases and J by 7 bases. The CDR3 has 17 residues. CDR1 SGHTS and CDR2 YDEGEE come from the germline V gene. The CDR3 nucleotides are TGTGCCAGCAGCTTAACCCTCGGGACAGGGCTTTACGGGGAGCTGTTTTTT. This translates into CASSLTLGTGLYGELFF.

The CDR3 sequence: CASSYLLGTSGGGDTQYF. DNA for the CDR3: TGTGCCAGCAGCTACCTTCTCGGGACTAGCGGGGGCGGAGATACGCAGTATTTT. The chain recombines TRBV7-2 with TRBJ2-3, with 14 positions matching TRBD2. CDR1 is SGHTA and CDR2 is FQGNSA in the germline V gene. CDR3 length: 18 residues. Trimming at V came to 4 bases and at J to 5 bases, leaving 11 bases not matched to a gene.

This sequence joins TRBV6-1 and TRBJ1-1; no clear D gene. Germline lookup yields CDR1 MNHNS and CDR2 SASEGT. V was trimmed by 2 bases and J by 0 bases, leaving 4 bases between them. CDR3 size: 13 residues. CDR3 loop: CASSESLNTEAFF. The CDR3 bases are TGTGCCAGCAGTGAATCTCTGAACACTGAAGCTTTCTTT.

The count of this clone is one. The genes are TRBV28 and TRBJ2-7; 10 bases agree with TRBD1. CDR3 size: 15 residues. Germline CDR1 and CDR2: MDHEN and SYDVKM. Unmatched junction bases numbered 9, after V lost 3 bases and J lost 7 bases. The CDR3 loop is CASSFRDRGTGEQYF. For the CDR3, the DNA is TGTGCCAGCAGTTTTAGGGACAGGGGAACGGGAGAGCAGTACTTC.

The chain is built from TRBV5-4 and TRBJ1-4; D unclear. The V gene's germline CDR1 is SGHNT and CDR2 YYREEE (reference sequence). Trimming stripped 3 bases from V and 0 bases from J, with 3 bases between. The CDR3 runs to 13 residues. CDR3 in amino acids: CASSSATNEKLFF. CDR3 DNA sequence: TGTGCCAGCAGCTCTGCAACTAATGAAAAACTGTTTTTT.

V is TRBV7-8 and J is TRBJ2-1; D gene ambiguous. The CDR3 spans 12 residues. Germline CDR1 is SGHVS and CDR2 is FQNEAQ. The CDR3 spells CGSGSSYNEQFF. CDR3 DNA: TGTGGGTCGGGTAGCTCCTACAATGAGCAGTTCTTC.